The 30 T cell receptor beta chains given below trace back to one sample, sequenced in a study of shared clonotypes between healthy human individuals. TCRdb's table, derived via immunoSEQ multiplex PCR, lists solely in-frame clones and lacks some. This table holds about 820,000 clones, more than 85% found once. Cells designated naive CD8 were CD45RO-negative and were positively selected for CCR7, with terminally differentiated effector memory CD45RA+ cells excluded. Sequenced input: naive CD8+ T cells sorted from blood. The receptor source for this set is a man younger than 45 in good health.

As to this clone: Other DNA sequences in the same sample also yield this CDR3. The rearrangement joins TRBV29-1 to TRBJ2-7, with TRBD1 identical over 7 bases. The CDR3 consists of 13 residues. Germline CDR1 SQVTM, CDR2 ANQGSEA. The trim removed 2 bases at V and 2 bases at J, leaving 3 bases unmatched. Here the CDR3 DNA reads TGCAGCGTTGAAAGGGACAGCCCCTACGAGCAGTACTTC. Protein sequence: CSVERDSPYEQYF.

This chain joins TRBV6-5 and TRBJ2-5; 10 nucleotides line up with TRBD2. The CDR3 consists of 16 residues. J was trimmed by 5 bases and V by 2 bases; bases with no gene match: 8. CDR1 is MNHEY, CDR2 SVGAGI, per germline. The CDR3 spells CASSYVKGSGRETQYF. The CDR3 region has the DNA TGTGCCAGCAGTTACGTGAAGGGTAGCGGGAGGGAGACCCAGTACTTC.

In nucleotides, the CDR3 is TGTGCCAGCAGCTTACTCCCCGGGAAGTACGCGAACACCGGGGAGCTGTTTTTT. Amino acids: CASSLLPGKYANTGELFF. This chain links TRBV7-9 with TRBJ2-2; D is possibly TRBD2 (5 bases). Germline CDR1 reads SEHNR; CDR2 reads FQNEAQ (reference sequence). The length of the CDR3 is 18 residues. The V gene lost 2 bases and the J gene lost 0 bases, with 16 bases spanning the gap.

The chain is built from TRBV4-2 and TRBJ2-6; 8 positions agree with TRBD1. From germline, CDR1 is LGHNA and CDR2 YNFKEQ. After removal of 0 bases from V and 0 bases from J, the junction contained 7 bases not matched to a gene. This CDR3 is 19 amino acids long. CDR3 in amino acids: CASSQDQQGVLSGANVLTF. The CDR3 DNA reads as TGTGCCAGCAGCCAAGATCAACAGGGGGTCCTCTCTGGGGCCAACGTCCTGACTTTC.

The CDR3 DNA reads as TGTGCCAGCAGTGAAGGGCGGGGGAACACTGAAGCTTTCTTT. Its translation: CASSEGRGNTEAFF. This chain joins TRBV2 and TRBJ1-1; D unresolved. The germline V and J ends were trimmed by 1 base and 1 base, with 7 bases remaining between them. Germline V gene data show CDR1 as SNHLY and CDR2 as FYNNEI. The CDR3 is 14 residues long.

The rearrangement joins TRBV27 to TRBJ2-7, with no clear D. This CDR3 is 15 amino acids long. Trimming took off 3 bases at V and 0 bases at J, with 12 bases between the two ends. Per the germline V gene, CDR1 is MNHEY and CDR2 is SMNVEV (reference sequence). CDR3 sequence reads: CASSFSQTRSYEQYF. The CDR3 DNA sequence: TGTGCCAGCAGTTTTAGCCAGACTCGCTCCTACGAGCAGTACTTC.

The rearrangement joins TRBV7-2 to TRBJ2-7; 7 bases map to TRBD1. Looked up from germline, CDR1 is SGHTA and CDR2 is FQGNSA. V was pared by 0 bases and J by 2 bases, with 10 bases of the junction left unmatched. This CDR3 is built from 17 residues. The CDR3 protein is CASSLAPGQASPYEQYF. CDR3 sequence (DNA): TGTGCCAGCAGCTTAGCCCCCGGACAGGCCTCCCCCTACGAGCAGTACTTC.

This chain uses TRBV28 with TRBJ2-7; TRBD1 aligns across 7 bases. This CDR3 is 13 amino acids long. The junction had 6 bases not matched to a gene; V was cut back by 3 bases and J by 7 bases. The germline CDR1 and CDR2 sequences are MDHEN and SYDVKM. The CDR3 reads CASSFGQDREQYF. CDR3 sequence (DNA): TGTGCCAGCAGTTTTGGTCAGGACAGGGAGCAGTACTTC.

V is TRBV15 and J is TRBJ2-1; TRBD1 agrees at 10 bases. J was trimmed by 8 bases and V by 3 bases; bases with no gene match: 10. This CDR3 is built from 16 residues. Germline V gives CDR1 LNHNV, CDR2 YYDKDF (reference sequence). The CDR3 DNA follows: TGTGCCACCAGCAGGAGGTGGGGACAGGGGATCGATGAGCAGTTCTTC. It codes for CATSRRWGQGIDEQFF. Filled out from reference TRBV15 and TRBJ2-1, the complete variable domain reads DAMVIQNPRYQVTQFGKPVTLSCSQTLNHNVMYWYQQKSSQAPKLLFHYYDKDFNNEADTPDNFQSRRPNTSFCFLDIRSPGLGDTAMYLCATSRRWGQGIDEQFFGPGTRLTVL.

The genes are TRBV7-2 and TRBJ2-2, with D possibly being TRBD1 (6 bases). This CDR3 comprises 14 residues. The germline V gene encodes CDR1 SGHTA and CDR2 FQGNSA. Trimming stripped 5 bases from V and 3 bases from J, with 10 bases between. This CDR3 is CASSPGAYTGELFF. CDR3 nucleotide sequence: TGTGCCAGCAGCCCAGGGGCGTACACCGGGGAGCTGTTTTTT.

The rearrangement joins TRBV27 to TRBJ2-5; possible D gene TRBD2, 5 bases. The germline V and J ends were trimmed by 2 bases and 1 base, with 8 bases remaining between them. The CDR3 sequence is 14 residues long. CDR1 MNHEY and CDR2 SMNVEV come from the germline V gene (reference sequence). The CDR3 DNA sequence: TGTGCCAGCAGTTTACGGAGGCTCCAAGAGACCCAGTACTTC. It codes for CASSLRRLQETQYF.

The chain has TRBV4-1 and TRBJ1-4; TRBD1 might be the D (5 bases). V was trimmed by 2 bases and J by 0 bases, leaving 19 bases between them. Germline loops: CDR1 MGHRA, CDR2 YSYEKL. This CDR3 contains 19 residues. The DNA for the CDR3 is TGCGCCAGCAGCCAAATTACGAACCGGGGCCTTGCAACTAATGAAAAACTGTTTTTT. Encoded protein: CASSQITNRGLATNEKLFF.

The V gene is TRBV13, the J gene TRBJ2-7, with no clear D. CDR1 and CDR2 (germline): PRHDT, FYEKMQ (reference sequence). V was pared by 3 bases and J by 5 bases, with 11 bases between. The CDR3 loop spans 13 amino acids. The CDR3 sequence: CASSLAAGHEQYF. CDR3 DNA sequence: TGTGCCAGCAGCTTGGCGGCAGGTCACGAGCAGTACTTC.

The rearrangement uses TRBV5-1 and TRBJ2-2; D gene uncertain. The CDR3 runs 15 residues. Between the trimmed V and J ends, which lost 0 bases and 2 bases, there was a span of 8 bases. The germline V gene has CDR1 SGHRS and CDR2 YFSETQ. This chain's CDR3 is CASSLEDTNTGELFF. CDR3 sequence (DNA): TGCGCCAGCAGCTTGGAAGACACAAACACCGGGGAGCTGTTTTTT.

The chain links TRBV27 to TRBJ2-1, with D perhaps matching TRBD1 or TRBD2 (5 bases each). This CDR3 is built from 14 residues. Between the trimmed V and J ends, which lost 5 bases and 5 bases, there was a span of 13 bases. Per germline, CDR1 MNHEY and CDR2 SMNVEV (reference sequence). CDR3 protein: CASSTRDGNNEQFF. CDR3 nucleotide sequence: TGTGCCAGCAGTACCCGGGACGGAAACAATGAGCAGTTCTTC.

V is TRBV7-2 and J is TRBJ2-1, with TRBD2 matching over 10 bases. Trimming took 5 bases from V and 9 from J; bases not matched to a gene: 10. Germline V lookup: CDR1 SGHTA, CDR2 FQGNSA. The CDR3 extends over 15 amino acids. The CDR3 DNA follows: TGTGCCAGCAGCACCCTAGCGGGAGAGGGAGGTGAGCAGTTCTTC. This translates into CASSTLAGEGGEQFF.

This clone was detected only a few times. The chain links TRBV7-9 to TRBJ1-2; tentative D call: TRBD1 (5 bases). The V end lost 6 bases, the J end lost 2 bases, and 7 bases lay between the germline ends. There are 12 residues in the CDR3. Germline V gene lookup returns CDR1 SEHNR and CDR2 FQNEAQ (reference sequence). The CDR3 reads CASSSGNYGYTF. Here the CDR3 DNA reads TGTGCCAGCAGTTCAGGGAACTATGGCTACACCTTC.

The gene calls are TRBV27 and TRBJ2-7, with D possibly TRBD2 on 5 matching bases. CDR1 is MNHEY, CDR2 SMNVEV, per germline (reference sequence). The V gene lost 4 bases and the J gene lost 1 base, with 17 bases spanning the gap. The length of the CDR3 is 16 residues. The CDR3 DNA sequence: TGTGCCAGCAGTTCGGTCACTATGGGGAGTTCCTACGAGCAGTACTTC. Encoded protein: CASSSVTMGSSYEQYF.

The chain has TRBV6-5 and TRBJ2-1; 9 bases align to TRBD2. Germline loops: CDR1 MNHEY, CDR2 SVGAGI. V was clipped by 1 base and J by 6 bases; unmatched bases: 7. The CDR3 has 16 residues. CDR3 in DNA: TGTGCCAGCAGTTACTTAGCGGGAGACACTCTCAATGAGCAGTTCTTC. Amino acids: CASSYLAGDTLNEQFF.

The chain combines TRBV7-3 with TRBJ2-1; the D gene is possibly TRBD2 (6 bases). Germline V gives CDR1 SGHTA, CDR2 FQGTGA. The CDR3 consists of 15 residues. Trimming stripped 2 bases from V and 3 bases from J, with 11 bases between. CDR3 nucleotides: TGTGCCAGCAGCTTATTTAGCGGAGACTACAATGAGCAGTTCTTC. Residues: CASSLFSGDYNEQFF.

Note on this clone: One end of the junction does not line up with germline, which may come from a read error. CDR3 sequence reads: CASSLVSDRGLQTF. In nucleotides, the CDR3 is TGTGCCAGCAGCTTGGTGAGTGACAGGGGCCTCCAAACCTTC. The J gene is TRBJ2-7, the V gene TRBV5-6; 8 bases are shared with TRBD1. CDR1 is SGHDT, CDR2 YYEEEE, per germline. This CDR3 is 14 amino acids long.

Worth noting for this clone: A read error likely explains this, since a far larger clone differs by one base. The chain employs TRBV5-4 and TRBJ2-5; 7 bases fit TRBD2. The ends lost 2 bases at V and 6 bases at J; junction bases unmatched: 7. From germline, CDR1 is SGHNT and CDR2 YYREEE (reference sequence). The length of the CDR3 is 14 residues. The CDR3, as DNA: TGTGCCAGCAGCTTCTCCAGCGGGAAGAAGACCCAGTACTTC. It specifies CASSFSSGKKTQYF. The variable domain in full, with the rest retrieved from reference TRBV5-4 and TRBJ2-5, is ETGVTQSPTHLIKTRGQQVTLRCSSQSGHNTVSWYQQALGQGPQFIFQYYREEENGRGNFPPRFSGLQFPNYSSELNVNALELDDSALYLCASSFSSGKKTQYFGPGTRLLVL.

This chain uses TRBV4-1 with TRBJ1-1, with D unclear. The V gene's germline CDR1 is MGHRA and CDR2 YSYEKL. This CDR3 spans 13 amino acids. V was shortened by 0 bases and J by 5 bases, with 7 bases between the two germline ends. The CDR3 protein is CASSQDPGTEAFF. The CDR3 coding sequence is TGCGCCAGCAGCCAAGACCCCGGGACTGAAGCTTTCTTT.

This sequence joins TRBV4-3 and TRBJ2-7; 8 nucleotides line up with TRBD1. The CDR3 covers 15 residues. The germline CDR1 and CDR2 sequences are LGHNA and YSLEER. V lost 4 bases, J lost 7 bases, and 12 bases stayed unmatched. The CDR3 sequence is CASSLTVGQGREQYF. DNA for the CDR3: TGCGCCAGCAGCCTTACCGTAGGACAGGGCAGGGAGCAGTACTTC.

The rearrangement joins TRBV7-2 to TRBJ2-3, with no clear D. This CDR3 is built from 14 residues. Trimming removed 7 bases at V and 5 bases at J, with 16 bases between. Germline values: CDR1 SGHTA, CDR2 FQGNSA. The CDR3 reads CASIHKSREDTQYF. The CDR3 DNA is TGTGCCAGCATCCACAAATCGAGAGAAGATACGCAGTATTTT.

The rearrangement uses TRBV28 and TRBJ2-7; 7 bases agree with TRBD2. This CDR3 has 16 amino acids. With 4 bases clipped from V and 4 bases from J, the junction kept 13 bases outside the gene matches. Germline CDR1 is MDHEN and CDR2 is SYDVKM. In DNA form, the CDR3 reads TGTGCCAGCAGTTCTGATTTGGGCGGGAGACCTTACGAGCAGTACTTC. This translates into CASSSDLGGRPYEQYF.

V is TRBV7-2 and J is TRBJ2-7; no definite D call. Deletions cut 5 bases from V and 2 bases from J, with 22 bases between. Per the germline V gene, CDR1 is SGHTA and CDR2 is FQGNSA. This CDR3 region has 17 residues. CDR3 nucleotide sequence: TGTGCCAGCAGCCCAATCAACCTACGACTCCTCACCTACGAGCAGTACTTC. Its protein is CASSPINLRLLTYEQYF.

This clone was observed a single time. The rearrangement uses TRBV27 and TRBJ2-7, with D tentatively TRBD1 (6 bases). V dropped 4 bases and J dropped 7 bases, with 17 bases sitting between them. The CDR3 runs 14 residues. The germline V gene has CDR1 MNHEY and CDR2 SMNVEV (reference sequence). CDR3 sequence (DNA): TGTGCCAGCAGTTCTACGGGACACGGGTTGGAGCAGTACTTC. As protein: CASSSTGHGLEQYF.

V is TRBV7-9 and J is TRBJ2-5; D gene uncertain. Germline V gives CDR1 SEHNR, CDR2 FQNEAQ (reference sequence). Trimming removed 5 bases at V and 1 base at J, with 11 bases between. The CDR3 loop spans 14 amino acids. CDR3 coding DNA: TGTGCCAGCAGCCCCCAGCCGGGCCAAGAGACCCAGTACTTC. This codes for CASSPQPGQETQYF.

The chain recombines TRBV5-6 with TRBJ2-7, with D possibly being TRBD1 or TRBD2 (5 bases each). V was trimmed by 5 bases and J by 2 bases, leaving 14 bases between them. The CDR3 is 14 amino acids. Per the germline V gene, CDR1 is SGHDT and CDR2 is YYEEEE. The CDR3 reads CASRFQGEPYEQYF. For the CDR3, the DNA is TGTGCCAGCAGGTTCCAGGGAGAGCCCTACGAGCAGTACTTC.